These 10 T cell receptor beta chains share one sample of origin, sequenced in a study of CD8 T cells in Susac syndrome. An input of about 0.5 to 1 ug of RNA was subjected to reverse transcription using random hexamers. TCRdb recomputed calls from the immunoSEQ multiplex PCR reads with MiXCR, one row per CDR3 protein. Of about 300,000 distinct CDR3 sequences listed, about 82% are singletons. The sample taken for sequencing was CD8+ T cells from PBMCs. The receptors stem from a human donor with multiple sclerosis.

This chain connects TRBV12-5 to TRBJ2-3; D is unresolved. In germline, CDR1 is LGHNT, CDR2 FRNRAP. The length of the CDR3 is 13 residues. V lost 1 base to trimming and J lost 4 bases, with 6 bases between them. The CDR3 nucleotides read TGTGCTAGTGGTTTGGCCGGGTCAGATACGCAGTATTTT. Amino acid sequence: CASGLAGSDTQYF.

The chain joins TRBV7-6 to TRBJ2-2; 10 positions agree with TRBD2. The junction had 5 bases not matched to a gene; V was cut back by 1 base and J by 9 bases. Germline V gene sequence: CDR1 SGHVS, CDR2 FNYEAQ. This CDR3 is 15 amino acids long. The DNA for the CDR3 is TGTGCCAGCAGCTTAGTCCCTAGCGGGAGCCGGGAGCTGTTTTTT. Translated: CASSLVPSGSRELFF.

The CDR3 loop reads CSARDSRTSETYEQYF. CDR3 sequence (DNA): TGCAGTGCTAGAGACAGTCGGACTAGCGAAACCTACGAGCAGTACTTC. The chain couples TRBV20-1 to TRBJ2-7, with 9 bases that match TRBD2. V lost 0 bases and J lost 2; bases outside the gene matches: 8. The germline gives CDR1 DFQATT, CDR2 SNEGSKA (reference sequence). This CDR3 is built from 16 residues.

The rearrangement uses TRBV27 and TRBJ2-5; 9 bases are shared with TRBD2. Losses at the gene ends were 5 bases for V and 6 bases for J; bases not matched to a gene: 10. The CDR3 runs to 15 residues. Germline assignment: CDR1 MNHEY and CDR2 SMNVEV (reference sequence). The CDR3 sequence: CASSPVAGVQQTQYF. The CDR3, as DNA: TGTGCCAGCAGTCCCGTAGCGGGAGTTCAGCAGACCCAGTACTTC.

The J gene is TRBJ2-7, the V gene TRBV6-1; D unclear. V lost 1 base and J 4 bases, leaving 5 bases between the germline ends. Germline values: CDR1 MNHNS, CDR2 SASEGT. The CDR3 length is 12 residues. The CDR3: CASSEVGYEQYF. In DNA form, the CDR3 reads TGTGCCAGCAGTGAAGTGGGATACGAGCAGTACTTC.

The CDR3 nucleotides read TGTGCCAGCAGCGTGACTACCTCGGGTGGCTACACCTTC. Amino acids: CASSVTTSGGYTF. The chain recombines TRBV9 with TRBJ1-2; no clear D gene. V was clipped by 2 bases and J by 7 bases, with 12 bases between them. Germline V gene sequence: CDR1 SGDLS, CDR2 YYNGEE. CDR3 length equals 13 residues. Full variable domain (rest looked up from reference TRBV9 and TRBJ1-2): DSGVTQTPKHLITATGQRVTLRCSPRSGDLSVYWYQQSLDQGLQFLIQYYNGEERAKGNILERFSAQQFPDLHSELNLSSLELGDSALYFCASSVTTSGGYTFGSGTRLTVV.

The chain recombines TRBV27 with TRBJ1-2, with 7 positions matching TRBD1. There are 14 residues in the CDR3. V shed 5 bases, J shed 3 bases, and the junction held 6 bases outside the gene matches. Germline V gene data show CDR1 as MNHEY and CDR2 as SMNVEV (reference sequence). The CDR3 DNA follows: TGTGCCAGCAGTCCCGGACAGGCCTACTATGGCTACACCTTC. Translating it yields CASSPGQAYYGYTF.

The chain combines TRBV5-4 with TRBJ2-1; 9 bases line up with TRBD2. V lost 6 bases and J lost 1; bases outside the gene matches: 2. Germline V gene sequence: CDR1 SGHNT, CDR2 YYREEE (reference sequence). The length of the CDR3 is 14 residues. Written as DNA, the CDR3 is TGTGCCAGCAAGCGGGAGGTTTCCTACAATGAGCAGTTCTTC. It yields the protein CASKREVSYNEQFF. The full variable domain, completed using reference TRBV5-4 and TRBJ2-1, is ETGVTQSPTHLIKTRGQQVTLRCSSQSGHNTVSWYQQALGQGPQFIFQYYREEENGRGNFPPRFSGLQFPNYSSELNVNALELDDSALYLCASKREVSYNEQFFGPGTRLTVL.

The chain has TRBV30 and TRBJ2-1, with TRBD2 matching over 8 bases. Germline CDR1 is GTSNPN and CDR2 is SVGIG (reference sequence). V was clipped by 5 bases and J by 0 bases; unmatched bases: 3. The CDR3 loop spans 14 amino acids. CDR3: CAWGSGTSYNEQFF. CDR3 nucleotide sequence: TGTGCCTGGGGTAGCGGGACCTCCTACAATGAGCAGTTCTTC.

This clonotype was seen once. The V and J genes are TRBV27 and TRBJ1-4, with D possibly TRBD1 on 5 matching bases. The CDR3 runs to 14 residues. V gave up 6 bases and J gave up 8 bases, with 16 bases separating them. Germline V gives CDR1 MNHEY, CDR2 SMNVEV (reference sequence). CDR3 nucleotide sequence: TGTGCCAGCAGCCCACCGACAGTTCCCGAAAAACTGTTTTTT. Protein: CASSPPTVPEKLFF.